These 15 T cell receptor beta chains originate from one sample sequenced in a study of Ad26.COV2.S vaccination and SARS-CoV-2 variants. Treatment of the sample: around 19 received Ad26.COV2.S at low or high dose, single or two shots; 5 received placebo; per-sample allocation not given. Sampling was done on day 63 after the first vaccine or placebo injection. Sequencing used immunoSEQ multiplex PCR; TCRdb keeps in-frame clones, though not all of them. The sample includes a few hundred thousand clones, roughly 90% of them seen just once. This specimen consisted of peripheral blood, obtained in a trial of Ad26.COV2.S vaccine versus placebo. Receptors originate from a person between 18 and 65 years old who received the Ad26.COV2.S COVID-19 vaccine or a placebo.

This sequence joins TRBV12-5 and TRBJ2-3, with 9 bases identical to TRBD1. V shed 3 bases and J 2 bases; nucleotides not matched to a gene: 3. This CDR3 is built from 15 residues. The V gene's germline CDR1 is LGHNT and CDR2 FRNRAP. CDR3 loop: CASGLGQGFTDTQYF. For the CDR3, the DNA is TGTGCTAGTGGTTTAGGACAGGGGTTCACAGATACGCAGTATTTT.

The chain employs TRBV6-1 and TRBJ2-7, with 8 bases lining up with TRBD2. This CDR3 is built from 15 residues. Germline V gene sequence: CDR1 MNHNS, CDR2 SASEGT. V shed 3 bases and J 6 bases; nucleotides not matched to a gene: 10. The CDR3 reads CASSDPLVAGREQYV. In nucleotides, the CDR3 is TGTGCCAGCAGTGACCCCCTAGTAGCGGGACGCGAGCAGTACGTC.

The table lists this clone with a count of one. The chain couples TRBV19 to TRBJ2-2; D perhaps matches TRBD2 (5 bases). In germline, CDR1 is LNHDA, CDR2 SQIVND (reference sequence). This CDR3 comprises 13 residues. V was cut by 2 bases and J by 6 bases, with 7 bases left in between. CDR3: CASSILAPGELFF. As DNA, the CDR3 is TGTGCCAGTAGTATACTAGCCCCCGGGGAGCTGTTTTTT.

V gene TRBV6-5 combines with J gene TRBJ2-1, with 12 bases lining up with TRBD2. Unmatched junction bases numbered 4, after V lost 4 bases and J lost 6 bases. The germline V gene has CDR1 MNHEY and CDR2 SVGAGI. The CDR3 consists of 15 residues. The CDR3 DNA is TGTGCCAGCAGTTCGCTAGCGGGAGGGCGCAATGAGCAGTTCTTC. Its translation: CASSSLAGGRNEQFF.

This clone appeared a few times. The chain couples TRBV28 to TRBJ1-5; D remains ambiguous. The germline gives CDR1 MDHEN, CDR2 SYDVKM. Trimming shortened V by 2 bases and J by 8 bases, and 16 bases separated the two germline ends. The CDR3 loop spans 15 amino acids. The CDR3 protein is CASSLRVGRAEPQHF. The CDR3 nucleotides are TGTGCCAGCAGTTTAAGGGTTGGGCGAGCGGAGCCCCAGCATTTT.

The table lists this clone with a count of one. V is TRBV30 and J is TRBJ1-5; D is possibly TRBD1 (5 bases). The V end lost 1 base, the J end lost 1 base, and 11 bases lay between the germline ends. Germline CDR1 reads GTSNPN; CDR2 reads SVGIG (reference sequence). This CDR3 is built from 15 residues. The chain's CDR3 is CAWSAGTGSNQPQHF. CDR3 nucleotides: TGTGCCTGGAGTGCCGGGACGGGCAGCAATCAGCCCCAGCATTTT.

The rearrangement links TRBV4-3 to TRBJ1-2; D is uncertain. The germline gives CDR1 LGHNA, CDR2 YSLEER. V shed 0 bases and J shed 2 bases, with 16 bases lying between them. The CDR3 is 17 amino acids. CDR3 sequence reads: CASSQDRGSSLNYGYTF. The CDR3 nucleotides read TGCGCCAGCAGCCAAGATCGAGGGAGCAGCTTAAACTATGGCTACACCTTC.

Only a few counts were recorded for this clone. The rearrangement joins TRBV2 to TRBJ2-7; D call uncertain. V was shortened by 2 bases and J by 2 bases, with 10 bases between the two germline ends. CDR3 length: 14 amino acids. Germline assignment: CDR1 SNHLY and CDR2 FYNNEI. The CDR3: CASSESAGTYEQYV. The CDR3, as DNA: TGTGCCAGCAGTGAAAGCGCAGGCACCTACGAGCAGTACGTC.

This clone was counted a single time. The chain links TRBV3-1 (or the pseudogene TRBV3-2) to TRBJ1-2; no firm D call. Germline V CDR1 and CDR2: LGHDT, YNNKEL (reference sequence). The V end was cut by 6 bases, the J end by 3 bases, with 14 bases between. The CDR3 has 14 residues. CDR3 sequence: CASSPTRRDYGYTF. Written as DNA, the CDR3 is TGTGCCAGCAGTCCTACACGGAGGGACTATGGCTACACCTTC.

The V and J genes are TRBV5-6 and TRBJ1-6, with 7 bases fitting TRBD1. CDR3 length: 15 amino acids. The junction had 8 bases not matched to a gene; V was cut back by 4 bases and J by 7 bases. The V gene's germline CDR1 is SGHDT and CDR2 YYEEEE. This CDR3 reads CASSGSGQPNSPLHF. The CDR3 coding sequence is TGTGCCAGCAGCGGATCGGGACAGCCAAATTCACCCCTCCACTTT.

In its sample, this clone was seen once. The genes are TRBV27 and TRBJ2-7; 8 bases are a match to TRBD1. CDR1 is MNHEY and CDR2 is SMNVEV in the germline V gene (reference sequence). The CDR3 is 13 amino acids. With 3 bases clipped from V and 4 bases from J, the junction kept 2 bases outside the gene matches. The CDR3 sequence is CASSFRGPYEQYF. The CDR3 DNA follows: TGTGCCAGCAGTTTCAGGGGGCCGTACGAGCAGTACTTC.

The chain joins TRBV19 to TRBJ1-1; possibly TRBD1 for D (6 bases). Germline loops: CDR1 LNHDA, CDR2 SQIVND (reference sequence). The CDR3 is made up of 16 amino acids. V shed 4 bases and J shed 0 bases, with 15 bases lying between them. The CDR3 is CASSTGGPTLNTEAFF. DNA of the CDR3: TGTGCCAGTAGTACGGGGGGGCCTACTTTGAACACTGAAGCTTTCTTT.

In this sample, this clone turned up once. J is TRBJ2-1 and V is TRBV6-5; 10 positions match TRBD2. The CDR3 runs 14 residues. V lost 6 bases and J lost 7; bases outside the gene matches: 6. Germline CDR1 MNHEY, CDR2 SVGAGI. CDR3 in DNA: TGTGCCAGCAGCCTACTAGCGGGAAGGAATGAGCAGTTCTTC. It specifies CASSLLAGRNEQFF.

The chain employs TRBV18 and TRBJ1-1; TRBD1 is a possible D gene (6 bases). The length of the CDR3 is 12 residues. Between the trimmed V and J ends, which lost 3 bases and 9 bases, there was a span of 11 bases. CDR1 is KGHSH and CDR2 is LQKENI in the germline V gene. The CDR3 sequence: CASSPQGQQAFF. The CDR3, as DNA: TGTGCCAGCTCACCCCAGGGGCAGCAAGCTTTCTTT.

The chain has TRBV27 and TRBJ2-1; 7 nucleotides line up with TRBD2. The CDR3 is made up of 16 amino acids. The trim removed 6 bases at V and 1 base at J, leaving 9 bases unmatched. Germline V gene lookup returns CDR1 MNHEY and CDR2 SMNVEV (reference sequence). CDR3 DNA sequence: TGTGCCAGCAGCTCGATGGGAGCGGGATCCTACAATGAGCAGTTCTTC. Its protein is CASSSMGAGSYNEQFF.